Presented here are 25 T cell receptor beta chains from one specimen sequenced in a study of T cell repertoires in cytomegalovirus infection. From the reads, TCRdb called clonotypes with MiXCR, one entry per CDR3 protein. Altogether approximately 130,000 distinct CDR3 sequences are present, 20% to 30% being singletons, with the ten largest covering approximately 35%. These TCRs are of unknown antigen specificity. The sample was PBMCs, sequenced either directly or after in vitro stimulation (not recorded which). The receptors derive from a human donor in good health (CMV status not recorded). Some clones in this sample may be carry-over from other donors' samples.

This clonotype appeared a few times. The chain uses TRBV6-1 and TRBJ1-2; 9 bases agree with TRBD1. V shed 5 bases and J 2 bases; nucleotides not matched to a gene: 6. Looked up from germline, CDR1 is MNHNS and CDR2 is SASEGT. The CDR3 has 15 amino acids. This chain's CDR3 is CASSKRTGVNYGYTF. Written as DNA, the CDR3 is TGTGCCAGCAGTAAACGGACAGGGGTGAACTATGGCTACACCTTC.

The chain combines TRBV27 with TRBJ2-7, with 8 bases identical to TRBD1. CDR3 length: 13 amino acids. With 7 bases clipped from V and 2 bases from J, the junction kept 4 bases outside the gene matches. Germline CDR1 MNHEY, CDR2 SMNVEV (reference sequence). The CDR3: CASKSQGAYEQYF. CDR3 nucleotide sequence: TGTGCCAGCAAGTCACAGGGGGCCTACGAGCAGTACTTC.

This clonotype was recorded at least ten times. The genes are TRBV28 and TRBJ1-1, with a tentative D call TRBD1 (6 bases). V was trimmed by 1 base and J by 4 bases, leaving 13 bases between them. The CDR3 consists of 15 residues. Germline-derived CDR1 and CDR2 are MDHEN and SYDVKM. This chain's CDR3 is CASSLYGGVGTEAFF. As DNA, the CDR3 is TGTGCCAGCAGTTTATACGGGGGCGTCGGCACTGAAGCTTTCTTT.

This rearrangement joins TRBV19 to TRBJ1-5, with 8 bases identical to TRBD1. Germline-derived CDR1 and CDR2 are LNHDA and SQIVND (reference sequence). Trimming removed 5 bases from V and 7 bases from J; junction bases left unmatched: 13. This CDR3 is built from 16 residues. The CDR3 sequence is CASSAWTGKEGQPQHF. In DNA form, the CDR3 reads TGTGCCAGTAGTGCCTGGACAGGGAAGGAAGGCCAGCCCCAGCATTTT.

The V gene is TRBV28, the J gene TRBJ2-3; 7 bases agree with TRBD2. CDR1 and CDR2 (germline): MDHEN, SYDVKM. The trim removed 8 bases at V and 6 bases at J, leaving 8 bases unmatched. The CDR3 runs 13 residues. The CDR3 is CASGGGIVDTQYF. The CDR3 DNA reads TGTGCCAGCGGGGGAGGGATTGTTGATACGCAGTATTTT.

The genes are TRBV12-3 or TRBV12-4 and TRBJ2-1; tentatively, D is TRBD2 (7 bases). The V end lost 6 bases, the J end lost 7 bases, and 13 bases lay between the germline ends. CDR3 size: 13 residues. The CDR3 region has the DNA TGTGCCAGCAGAGCCAGCGGGACAAATGAGCAGTTCTTC. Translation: CASRASGTNEQFF.

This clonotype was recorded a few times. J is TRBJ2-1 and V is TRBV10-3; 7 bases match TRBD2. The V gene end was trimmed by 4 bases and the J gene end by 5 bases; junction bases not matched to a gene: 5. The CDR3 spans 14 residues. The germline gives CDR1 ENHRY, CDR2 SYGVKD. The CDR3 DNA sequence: TGTGCCATCAGTGCTAGCGGTCTCAACAATGAGCAGTTCTTC. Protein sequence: CAISASGLNNEQFF.

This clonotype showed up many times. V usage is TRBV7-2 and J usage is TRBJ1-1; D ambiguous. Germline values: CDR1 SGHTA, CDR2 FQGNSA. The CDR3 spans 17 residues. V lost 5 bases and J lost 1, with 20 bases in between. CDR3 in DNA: TGTGCCAGCAGCCCTGGACTACACTCGGCCCAGAACACTGAAGCTTTCTTT. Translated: CASSPGLHSAQNTEAFF.

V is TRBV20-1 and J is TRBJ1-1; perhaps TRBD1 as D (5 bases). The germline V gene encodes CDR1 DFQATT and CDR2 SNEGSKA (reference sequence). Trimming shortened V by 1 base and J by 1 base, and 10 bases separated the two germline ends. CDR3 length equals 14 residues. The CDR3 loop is CSARGRASNTEAFF. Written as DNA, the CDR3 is TGCAGTGCTAGAGGCAGGGCGTCGAACACTGAAGCTTTCTTT.

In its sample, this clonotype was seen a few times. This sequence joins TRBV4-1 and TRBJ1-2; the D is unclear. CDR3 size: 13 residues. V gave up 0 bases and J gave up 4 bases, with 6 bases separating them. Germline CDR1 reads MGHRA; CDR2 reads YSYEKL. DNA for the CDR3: TGCGCCAGCAGCCAAGATTCGTCCTATGGCTACACCTTC. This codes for CASSQDSSYGYTF.

DNA for the CDR3: TGCAGTGCTAGAGTGGTAGGGTACACTGAAGCTTTCTTT. Encoded protein: CSARVVGYTEAFF. The gene calls are TRBV20-1 and TRBJ1-1; D not resolved. From germline, CDR1 is DFQATT and CDR2 SNEGSKA (reference sequence). The CDR3 extends over 13 amino acids. The V end was cut by 1 base, the J end by 3 bases, with 9 bases between.

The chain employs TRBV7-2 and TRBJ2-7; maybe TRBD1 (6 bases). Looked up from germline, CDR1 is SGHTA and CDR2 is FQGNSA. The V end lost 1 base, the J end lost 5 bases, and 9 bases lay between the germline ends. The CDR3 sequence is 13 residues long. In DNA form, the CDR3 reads TGTGCCAGCAGCTTAGGGCCAGGGGACGAGCAGTACGTC. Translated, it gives CASSLGPGDEQYV.

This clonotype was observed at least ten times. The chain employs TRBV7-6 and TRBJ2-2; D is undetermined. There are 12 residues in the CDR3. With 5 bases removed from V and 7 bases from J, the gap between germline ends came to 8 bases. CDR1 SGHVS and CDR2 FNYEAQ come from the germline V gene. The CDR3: CASSPRDGELFF. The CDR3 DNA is TGTGCCAGCAGCCCTAGAGACGGGGAGCTGTTTTTT.

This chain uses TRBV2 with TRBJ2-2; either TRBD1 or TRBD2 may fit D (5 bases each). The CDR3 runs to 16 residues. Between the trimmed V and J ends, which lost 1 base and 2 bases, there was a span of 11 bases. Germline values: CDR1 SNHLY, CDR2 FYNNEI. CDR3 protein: CASSEVGTPNTGELFF. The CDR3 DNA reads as TGTGCCAGCAGTGAAGTAGGGACGCCCAACACCGGGGAGCTGTTTTTT.

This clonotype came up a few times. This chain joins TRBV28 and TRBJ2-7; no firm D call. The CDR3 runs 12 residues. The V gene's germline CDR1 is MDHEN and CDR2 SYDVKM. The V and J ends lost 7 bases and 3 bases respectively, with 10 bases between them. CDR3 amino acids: CASNLGSYEQYF. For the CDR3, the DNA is TGTGCCAGCAACTTGGGTAGCTACGAGCAGTACTTC.

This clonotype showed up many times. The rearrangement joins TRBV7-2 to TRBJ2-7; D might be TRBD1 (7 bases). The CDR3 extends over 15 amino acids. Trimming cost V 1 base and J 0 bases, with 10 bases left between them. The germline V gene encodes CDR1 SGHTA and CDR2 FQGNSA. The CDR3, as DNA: TGTGCCAGCAGCTTAGGGAGGGGGCTCTCCTACGAGCAGTACGTC. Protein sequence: CASSLGRGLSYEQYV.

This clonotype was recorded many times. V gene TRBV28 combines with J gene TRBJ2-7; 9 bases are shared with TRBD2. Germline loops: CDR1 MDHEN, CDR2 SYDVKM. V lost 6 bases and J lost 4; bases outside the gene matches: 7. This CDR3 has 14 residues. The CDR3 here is CASSPIAGAYEQYF. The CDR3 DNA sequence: TGTGCCAGCAGCCCTATAGCGGGAGCTTACGAGCAGTACTTC.

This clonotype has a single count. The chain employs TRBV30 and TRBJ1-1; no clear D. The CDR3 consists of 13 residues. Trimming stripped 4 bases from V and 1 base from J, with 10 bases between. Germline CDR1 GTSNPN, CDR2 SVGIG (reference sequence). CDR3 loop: CAWTREANTEAFF. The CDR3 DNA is TGTGCCTGGACAAGGGAAGCGAACACTGAAGCTTTCTTT.

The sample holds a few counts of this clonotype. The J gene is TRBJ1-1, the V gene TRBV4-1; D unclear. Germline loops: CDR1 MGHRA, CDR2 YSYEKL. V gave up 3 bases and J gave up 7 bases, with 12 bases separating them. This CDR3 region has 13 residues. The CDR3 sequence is CASSQEEYGEAFF. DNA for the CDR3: TGCGCCAGCAGCCAGGAAGAGTACGGTGAAGCTTTCTTT.

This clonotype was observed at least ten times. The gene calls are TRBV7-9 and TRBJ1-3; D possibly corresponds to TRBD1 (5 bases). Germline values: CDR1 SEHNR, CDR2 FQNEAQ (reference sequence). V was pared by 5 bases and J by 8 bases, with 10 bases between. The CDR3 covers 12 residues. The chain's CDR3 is CASSAREYTIYF. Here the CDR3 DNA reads TGTGCCAGCAGCGCCAGGGAGTACACCATATATTTT. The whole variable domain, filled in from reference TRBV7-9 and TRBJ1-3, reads DTGVSQNPRHKITKRGQNVTFRCDPISEHNRLYWYRQTLGQGPEFLTYFQNEAQLEKSRLLSDRFSAERPKGSFSTLEIQRTEQGDSAMYLCASSAREYTIYFGEGSWLTVV.

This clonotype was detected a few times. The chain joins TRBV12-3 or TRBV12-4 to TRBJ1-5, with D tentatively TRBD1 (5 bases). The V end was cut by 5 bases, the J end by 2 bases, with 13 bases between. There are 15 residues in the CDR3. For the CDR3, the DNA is TGTGCCAGCAGTGCCCCGGGGGTACGCAATCAGCCCCAGCATTTT. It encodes CASSAPGVRNQPQHF.

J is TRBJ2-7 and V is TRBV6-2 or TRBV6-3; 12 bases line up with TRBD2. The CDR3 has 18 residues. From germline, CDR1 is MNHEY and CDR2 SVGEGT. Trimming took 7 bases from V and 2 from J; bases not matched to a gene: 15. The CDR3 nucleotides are TGTGCCAGCACCCCGAGTGGACTAGCGGGACCACCCGCCTACGAGCAGTACTTC. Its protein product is CASTPSGLAGPPAYEQYF.

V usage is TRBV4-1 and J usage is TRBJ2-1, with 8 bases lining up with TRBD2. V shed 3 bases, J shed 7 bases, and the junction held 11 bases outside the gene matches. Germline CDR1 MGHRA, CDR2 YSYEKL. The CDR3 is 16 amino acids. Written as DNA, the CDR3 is TGCGCCAGCAGCCATCTCGGGAGGGGGGTGGGAAATGAGCAGTTCTTC. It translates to CASSHLGRGVGNEQFF.

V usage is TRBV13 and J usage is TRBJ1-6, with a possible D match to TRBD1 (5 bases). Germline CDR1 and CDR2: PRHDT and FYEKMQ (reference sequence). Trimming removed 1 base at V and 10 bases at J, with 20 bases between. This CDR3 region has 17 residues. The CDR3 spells CASSLATARGRGSPLHF. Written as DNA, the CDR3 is TGTGCCAGCAGCTTAGCCACGGCAAGGGGAAGAGGATCACCCCTCCACTTT.

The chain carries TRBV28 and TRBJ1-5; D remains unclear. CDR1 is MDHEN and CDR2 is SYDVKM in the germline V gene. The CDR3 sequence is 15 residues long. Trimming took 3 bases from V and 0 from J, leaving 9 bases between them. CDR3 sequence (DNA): TGTGCCAGCAGTTTCAAACGCTTTAGCAATCAGCCCCAGCATTTT. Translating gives CASSFKRFSNQPQHF.